This T cell receptor beta chain originates from a study of OX40 agonist ivuxolimab in advanced cancers. Notes on the study in general: On average, CD8+ T cells had more expanded clones than CD4+.

V shed 2 bases and J shed 7 bases, with 9 bases lying between them. There are 13 residues in the CDR3. The germline V gene encodes CDR1 SGHNT and CDR2 YYREEE (reference sequence). A remark on this clone: The antigen is not known.

Autoimmune disease history or systemic immunosuppression disqualified patients. Blood samples were obtained at baseline, cycle 4 day 1, and cycle 7 day 1. The protocol was immunoSEQ multiplex PCR, while the TCRdb copy is restricted to in-frame clones and leaves out a portion. The table lists roughly 75,000 clones, approximately 86% of them singletons. This receptor was taken from an adult with an advanced solid tumor such as melanoma, head and neck, liver or kidney cancer. The chain has TRBV5-4 and TRBJ2-2; no firm D call. The sequenced sample was CD4+ or CD8+ T cells sorted from blood, obtained in a trial of the OX40 agonist ivuxolimab. The CDR3, as DNA: TGTGCCAGCAGCTTCGATCAGAACGGGGAGCTGTTTTTT. This sequence encodes CASSFDQNGELFF.